This entry lists 30 T cell receptor beta chains sequenced from one sample in a study of blood T cells in healthy people across ages. A J-beta primer mix and a sample-barcoded 5' primer were used in a second PCR of roughly 7 to 12 cycles. From the 5' RACE reads, TCRdb called clonotypes with MiXCR, one entry per CDR3 protein. The repertoire holds some 690,000 distinct CDR3 sequences, with over 20% as singletons. Sequenced sample: blood. The receptors come from a man between 65 and 85 years old in good health.

This clonotype was detected many times. V and J are TRBV20-1 and TRBJ2-2, with TRBD2 matching over 14 bases. Per the germline V gene, CDR1 is DFQATT and CDR2 is SNEGSKA (reference sequence). CDR3 size: 16 residues. Trimming removed 5 bases from V and 1 base from J; junction bases left unmatched: 3. Here the CDR3 DNA reads TGCAGTGCTGGGACTAGCGGGAGAAAGAACACCGGGGAGCTGTTTTTT. This sequence encodes CSAGTSGRKNTGELFF.

The CDR3 coding sequence is TGTGCCAGCAGTTGGCCTCCCGGGACTAGCGATTACGAGCAGTACTTC. It specifies CASSWPPGTSDYEQYF. The chain combines TRBV6-2 or TRBV6-3 with TRBJ2-1; 10 bases line up with TRBD2. The J call is uncertain, as TRBJ2-7 better fits the DNA end. The germline gives CDR1 MNHEY, CDR2 SVGEGT. The CDR3 extends over 16 amino acids.

Ten or more counts support this clonotype. The chain is built from TRBV19 and TRBJ2-6; D is unresolved. The CDR3 is made up of 15 amino acids. The germline V gene encodes CDR1 LNHDA and CDR2 SQIVND (reference sequence). Trimming took 0 bases from V and 0 from J, leaving 3 bases between them. The CDR3 region has the DNA TGTGCCAGTAGTATAGAACACTCTGGGGCCAACGTCCTGACTTTC. The encoded protein is CASSIEHSGANVLTF.

This clonotype was counted between two and nine times. J is TRBJ1-2 and V is TRBV18; no clear D gene. The CDR3 has 14 amino acids. CDR1 KGHSH and CDR2 LQKENI come from the germline V gene. The V end was cut by 2 bases, the J end by 3 bases, with 10 bases between. CDR3 sequence: CASSPSTDYYGYTF. The DNA of the CDR3 is TGTGCCAGCTCACCATCCACAGATTACTATGGCTACACCTTC.

The gene calls are TRBV5-1 and TRBJ1-6, with 7 positions matching TRBD1. CDR3 length: 16 residues. V was clipped by 3 bases and J by 6 bases; unmatched bases: 9. The germline CDR1 and CDR2 sequences are SGHRS and YFSETQ. The CDR3 here is CASSSDRDSVNSPLHF. Written as DNA, the CDR3 is TGCGCCAGCAGCTCAGACCGGGACAGCGTTAATTCACCCCTCCACTTT.

This clonotype was seen only a few times. The chain has TRBV5-6 and TRBJ2-1; possible D gene TRBD2, 5 bases. V was shortened by 3 bases and J by 0 bases, with 13 bases between the two germline ends. The CDR3 covers 16 residues. CDR1 is SGHDT and CDR2 is YYEEEE in the germline V gene. The CDR3 loop reads CASSWWTGSSYNEQFF. The CDR3 nucleotides are TGTGCCAGCAGCTGGTGGACGGGAAGCTCCTACAATGAGCAGTTCTTC.

The rearrangement links TRBV19 to TRBJ2-4; 9 bases match TRBD1. The CDR3 consists of 17 residues. CDR1 and CDR2 (germline): LNHDA, SQIVND (reference sequence). J was trimmed by 0 bases and V by 5 bases; bases with no gene match: 8. CDR3: CASSFDRGTIAKNIQYF. CDR3 sequence (DNA): TGTGCCAGTAGTTTCGACAGGGGGACCATAGCCAAAAACATTCAGTACTTC.

The chain uses TRBV6-6 and TRBJ2-7, with D possibly matching TRBD1 (6 bases). V was cut by 6 bases and J by 0 bases, with 12 bases left in between. Looked up from germline, CDR1 is MNHNY and CDR2 is SVGAGI (reference sequence). The CDR3 sequence is 14 residues long. The CDR3 DNA follows: TGTGCCAGCAGCCCCCGGGACATCTCCTACGAGCAGTACTTC. Translation gives CASSPRDISYEQYF.

This clonotype was seen only a few times. The chain combines TRBV6-5 with TRBJ1-2; TRBD1 aligns across 9 bases. The CDR3 totals 14 residues. V shed 5 bases, J shed 7 bases, and the junction held 8 bases outside the gene matches. Germline V lookup: CDR1 MNHEY, CDR2 SVGAGI. The CDR3 region is CASSVAQGARGYTF. The CDR3 DNA reads as TGTGCCAGCAGTGTAGCACAGGGGGCGCGTGGCTACACCTTC.

This clonotype was counted a few times. V is TRBV12-3 or TRBV12-4 and J is TRBJ2-7, with 9 bases aligning to TRBD1. The CDR3 runs 17 residues. Trimming removed 4 bases from V and 2 bases from J; junction bases left unmatched: 12. CDR3 amino acids: CASSSDTGTGHAYEQYF. In DNA, the CDR3 is TGTGCCAGCAGTTCAGACACCGGGACAGGGCATGCCTACGAGCAGTACTTC.

This clonotype came up a few times. This chain uses TRBV20-1 with TRBJ1-1; the match to TRBD1 covers 12 bases. Per germline, CDR1 DFQATT and CDR2 SNEGSKA (reference sequence). This CDR3 has 14 residues. For the CDR3, the DNA is TGCAGACTTCTTGTCGGGACAGGGGGCCCTGAAGCTTTCTTT. The encoded protein is CRLLVGTGGPEAFF.

This clonotype has only a few counts. This chain connects TRBV21-1 to TRBJ1-1; TRBD1, the table's D call, was not compared with the DNA. TRBV21-1 is flagged as a pseudogene. CDR3 length: 14 residues. CDR3 in amino acids: CASSRVGLDREAFF. CDR3 in DNA: TGTGCCAGCAGCAGGGTGGGGTTAGACAGGGAGGCTTTCTTT.

Comments on this clonotype: Germline and junction disagree at one end, which may indicate a read error. CDR3 amino acids: CASRHPTGTSEPDSYNEQFF. The CDR3 DNA reads as TGTGCCAGCAGGCACCCAACCGGGACTAGCGAACCAGACTCCTACAATGAGCAATTCTTC. The chain carries TRBV11-1 and TRBJ2-1, with 10 bases identical to TRBD2. Germline V gives CDR1 SGHAT, CDR2 FQDESV (reference sequence). This CDR3 spans 20 amino acids.

The rearrangement links TRBV12-3 or TRBV12-4 to TRBJ1-4, with D perhaps matching TRBD1 (6 bases). The CDR3 contains 15 residues. V dropped 8 bases and J dropped 10 bases, with 23 bases sitting between them. In DNA form, the CDR3 reads TGTGCCAGCTGCTTCAGGGGTTCTGTGGGTGGAAAACTGTTTTTT. Its translation: CASCFRGSVGGKLFF.

In its sample, this clonotype was seen once. The V and J genes are TRBV7-3 and TRBJ2-2, with 7 positions matching TRBD1. V trimming: 5 bases; J trimming: 3 bases; junction bases outside the gene matches: 12. The V gene's germline CDR1 is SGHTA and CDR2 FQGTGA. The CDR3 is 17 residues long. CDR3 in DNA: TGTGCCAGCAGCGTCCAAGGGGGCAGGAAGGACACCGGGGAGCTGTTTTTT. Its translation is CASSVQGGRKDTGELFF.

This clonotype occurred a few times. V and J are TRBV6-6 and TRBJ1-1; D uncertain. Between the trimmed V and J ends, which lost 3 bases and 0 bases, there was a span of 8 bases. The CDR3 loop spans 14 amino acids. Germline assignment: CDR1 MNHNY and CDR2 SVGAGI (reference sequence). CDR3 sequence reads: CASSYQNMNTEAFF. DNA of the CDR3: TGTGCCAGCAGTTATCAGAACATGAACACTGAAGCTTTCTTT.

A few counts support this clonotype. Without the conserved terminal phenylalanine or tryptophan, this CDR3 likely stems from a read error. The chain couples TRBV7-3 to TRBJ2-3; D not resolved. The V end was cut by 4 bases, the J end by 5 bases, with 4 bases between. The CDR3 covers 11 residues. The germline CDR1 and CDR2 sequences are SGHTA and FQGTGA. The CDR3: CASSSKDTQYL. The CDR3 nucleotides are TGTGCCAGCAGCTCGAAAGATACGCAGTATCTT.

This clonotype has only one observation. The chain has TRBV19 and TRBJ1-4; TRBD1 might be the D (5 bases). The CDR3 runs to 12 residues. Trimming shortened V by 3 bases and J by 15 bases, and 14 bases separated the two germline ends. Germline V gives CDR1 LNHDA, CDR2 SQIVND (reference sequence). The CDR3 DNA reads as TGTGCCAGTAGTATGACGCAGGGTGGGGTGTTTTTT. Translation: CASSMTQGGVFF.

The chain employs TRBV20-1 and TRBJ2-5, with a tentative D call TRBD2 (7 bases). Germline CDR1 reads DFQATT; CDR2 reads SNEGSKA (reference sequence). The CDR3 is 11 residues long. Here the CDR3 DNA reads TGCGGGGCGGGGGCCCAAGAGACCCAGTACTTC. Residues: CGAGAQETQYF.

There are many counts of this clonotype. The chain carries TRBV20-1 and TRBJ2-7; 10 nucleotides line up with TRBD2. Trimming cost V 3 bases and J 0 bases; bases outside gene matches: 8. The CDR3 runs 16 residues. Germline CDR1 reads DFQATT; CDR2 reads SNEGSKA (reference sequence). This CDR3 reads CSASKPLAGDSYEQYF. CDR3 nucleotide sequence: TGCAGTGCTAGTAAACCCCTAGCGGGGGACTCCTACGAGCAGTACTTC.

This clonotype is a singleton in its sample. V usage is TRBV20-1 and J usage is TRBJ1-2, with D perhaps TRBD1 (6 bases). There are 12 residues in the CDR3. The V gene's germline CDR1 is DFQATT and CDR2 SNEGSKA (reference sequence). Trimming stripped 5 bases from V and 5 bases from J, with 12 bases between. CDR3 sequence: CSAYGGSYGYTF. The DNA for the CDR3 is TGCAGTGCTTACGGGGGCTCTTATGGCTACACCTTC.

A few counts support this clonotype. The chain links TRBV7-2 to TRBJ1-4, with no clear D. Germline CDR1 reads SGHTA; CDR2 reads FQGNSA. This CDR3 has 14 amino acids. The germline V and J ends were trimmed by 3 bases and 3 bases, with 8 bases remaining between them. The CDR3 sequence is CASSFSRSNEKLFF. The CDR3 DNA reads TGTGCCAGCAGCTTTAGTCGATCTAATGAAAAACTGTTTTTT.

This clonotype turned up a few times. J is TRBJ2-3 and V is TRBV29-1; a weak D match, TRBD1 (5 bases). The CDR3 has 15 residues. The ends were cut back, 1 base at V and 1 base at J, with 12 bases in the middle. Germline CDR1 reads SQVTM; CDR2 reads ANQGSEA. The CDR3 here is CSVEAGPGRTDTQYF. DNA for the CDR3: TGCAGCGTTGAAGCAGGGCCGGGTCGCACAGATACGCAGTATTTT.

This clonotype was seen a few times. The chain couples TRBV5-1 to TRBJ1-2, with D tentatively TRBD1 (5 bases). The germline gives CDR1 SGHRS, CDR2 YFSETQ. V was shortened by 4 bases and J by 6 bases, with 13 bases between the two germline ends. The CDR3 totals 13 residues. CDR3 DNA sequence: TGCGCCAGCAGCACCGGGGGGTCGAATGGCTACACCTTC. Encoded protein: CASSTGGSNGYTF.

The chain is built from TRBV9 and TRBJ2-5; D is possibly TRBD2 (7 bases). Trimming cost V 4 bases and J 0 bases, with 13 bases left between them. CDR3 size: 15 residues. Germline lookup yields CDR1 SGDLS and CDR2 YYNGEE. The CDR3 DNA reads as TGTGCCAGCAGCCCAGGCGGGGGCCACCAAGAGACCCAGTACTTC. Translated: CASSPGGGHQETQYF.

This clonotype showed up just a few times. Compared with germline, one end of the junction differs, possibly owing to a read error. The chain is built from TRBV24-1 and TRBJ2-5, with a tentative D call TRBD1 (6 bases). CDR1 KGHDR and CDR2 SFDVKD come from the germline V gene. This CDR3 is built from 13 residues. The CDR3 region is CATSDPSWDNRVF. CDR3 bases: TGTGCCACCAGTGACCCCTCATGGGACAATAGGGTCTTC.

This clonotype has more than one count but fewer than ten. The chain employs TRBV20-1 and TRBJ2-1; TRBD2 agrees at 10 bases. CDR1 and CDR2 from the germline V gene are DFQATT and SNEGSKA (reference sequence). This CDR3 spans 15 amino acids. The V segment lost 6 bases and the J segment 6 bases; nucleotides outside the gene matches: 11. CDR3 residues: CSASGASGGLNEQFF. The CDR3 DNA reads as TGCAGTGCATCCGGGGCTAGCGGGGGTCTCAATGAGCAGTTCTTC.

In its sample, this clonotype was seen a few times. The junction departs from germline at one end; a sequencing error may be responsible. The rearrangement uses TRBV6-6 and TRBJ2-5; D may be TRBD1 (6 bases). The germline gives CDR1 MNHNY, CDR2 SVGAGI (reference sequence). The CDR3 totals 15 residues. The CDR3 region has the DNA TGTGCCAGTAGTTACTCAGGGGCACTCCAAGAGACCCAGTACTTC. It yields the protein CASSYSGALQETQYF.

This clonotype was counted many times. V gene TRBV27 combines with J gene TRBJ1-4; 7 nucleotides align to TRBD1. Germline-derived CDR1 and CDR2 are MNHEY and SMNVEV (reference sequence). CDR3 length equals 15 residues. V shed 10 bases and J 8 bases; nucleotides not matched to a gene: 16. CDR3 amino acids: CATKQGSWVGEKLFF. Here the CDR3 DNA reads TGTGCCACCAAACAGGGGAGCTGGGTCGGGGAAAAACTGTTTTTT.

V usage is TRBV12-3 or TRBV12-4 and J usage is TRBJ2-3; no reliable D call. The CDR3 covers 14 residues. The ends were cut back, 7 bases at V and 2 bases at J, with 13 bases in the middle. The CDR3 sequence is CASTVWSYTDTQYF. The CDR3 nucleotides are TGTGCCAGCACCGTTTGGAGCTACACAGATACGCAGTATTTT.